This T cell receptor (beta chain) emerged from a study of long-term antiretroviral therapy in people with HIV. As for this clone: The target antigen is unknown.

Whole-study results and caveats: Data on ART adherence, viral resistance or therapy changes were unavailable. ART-treated samples gained diversity yet remained below transplant donor controls.

The assay used was immunoSEQ (version v3.0), run at survey level. The table came from immunoSEQ multiplex PCR; TCRdb's copy has only in-frame clones and leaves some out. This sample carries roughly 42,000 clones, more than 75% of them seen once, and the ten largest clones take roughly 4.9%. The CDR3 is 14 amino acids. Trimming removed 4 bases at V and 6 bases at J, with 14 bases between. Germline CDR1 and CDR2: SGHRS and YFSETQ. The rearrangement uses TRBV5-1 and TRBJ2-1; D may be TRBD1 (5 bases). The sequencing here drew on unsorted PBMCs, taken 0.1 years before starting antiretroviral therapy. This TCR was sampled from a woman in her forties or fifties with HIV. The CDR3 DNA reads TGCGCCAGCAGCGGCAGGGTCGGCAGCAATGAGCAGTTCTTC. Protein: CASSGRVGSNEQFF.